This T cell receptor (beta chain) was retrieved from a study of blood T cells in healthy people across ages (dated by TCRdb to the mid-2010s). Study-level background: In model experiments, roughly one uniquely barcoded TCR beta cDNA molecule per two T cells was captured by template switching. Using deep sequencing normalized with unique cDNA molecular identifiers, the study measured how TCR beta repertoire diversity changes with age. Using the same blood draw, the study looked at two additional independent replicas of 1 million unique cDNA reads for two donors, one aged 18 to 30 and the other aged 80 or older. Donors were grouped into four age groups: young (average approximately 16 years), middle-aged (39), aged (about 60) and long-lived (approximately 82).

Systemically healthy Caucasian individuals from Russia, roughly 40 in total and aged about 6 to 95 years, were included as donors. Each donor gave around 9.9 milliliters of peripheral blood, collected into EDTA-treated Vacutainer tubes. Ficoll-Paque density-gradient centrifugation was used to isolate PBMCs, with at least 6.5 million per sample. Total RNA, at least 6 micrograms per sample, was extracted from PBMCs with Trizol reagent. Naive CD45RAhigh/CD27high T cell percentages were measured by flow cytometry on a PBMC aliquot from every donor. Here is what the overall study found, with its caveats: Because donor CMV infection status was unknown, age-related changes in expanded clonotypes were potentially confounded. Conclusive comparison of naive and antigen-experienced compartments was prevented by the profiling of bulk unsorted PBMCs. Observed TCR beta diversity correlated strongly with the percentage of naive T cells measured by flow cytometry. Estimates of total diversity based on one million sequenced T cells were regarded as lower bounds and as underestimates. The long-lived group showed more naive CD4+ T cells, fewer expanded clones and increased TCR diversity than the aged group, suggesting age selection. Observed TCR beta diversity per million T cells fell roughly linearly with age, and a significant reduction was already apparent by age around 39.

This clonotype was counted only a few times. The antigen this receptor binds is unknown. One base away there is no much larger clone; base qualities are not given. Library preparation used 5' RACE. The sample was run on an Illumina HiSeq 2500. A second about 6 to 11 cycle PCR used a sample-barcoded 5' primer and a J-beta primer mix. Each TCR beta cDNA molecule received a unique molecular identifier from a template-switch 5' adaptor carrying 12 random nucleotides. At least 3 million CDR3-containing paired-end reads were obtained from each sample. First-strand cDNA was synthesized from all RNA with the Mint cDNA synthesis kit, primed by a TRBC-specific oligonucleotide. After uracil-DNA glycosylase treatment, a first 18-cycle PCR used universal primers M1SS and BC2_uni_R on all cDNA. The source study handled its data this way. For normalization, 1 million high-quality reads were randomly selected from each sample, with every read carrying a distinct molecular identifier. Reads sharing molecular identifiers were discarded rather than binned into consensus sequences. CDR3 identification, clonotype clustering and error correction used MiTCR with a Q25 quality threshold and the strictest error-elimination algorithm. A nonparametric unseen species model with Euler transformation was used to estimate a lower bound on total TCR beta diversity. TCRdb trimmed the raw reads at Q25, called clones with MiXCR and kept productive beta chains. CDR3 protein sequences are deduplicated, and each keeps its most common genes and DNA. Here the V and J calls rest on TCRdb's processing, not on the authors' analysis. The sample table records about 570,000 distinct CDR3 sequences; approximately 26% of these occur just once. In total, the top ten clones hold 3% to 4% of the sample.

These same records also appear under a second study, on T cells of mothers and their children. As that second paper reports: Nine systemically healthy Caucasian individuals, comprising three mothers and their six children, were included as donors. cDNA synthesis consumed the entire amount of extracted RNA, loaded at 1.5 ug RNA in each 15 ul reaction. In the second PCR, the M1S primer added sample barcodes and 2-4 random nucleotides. Over 9.5 million TCR beta CDR3 reads were obtained for each mother, and approximately 2.9 million reads were obtained for each child. Thymic selection similarly shapes TCR recombination output in related and unrelated pairs, with minor effect from inherited differences. Normalized repertoire overlap was always slightly but never significantly higher in related than unrelated mother-child pairs. No persistent microchimeric T cell clones were detected, at a sensitivity of around 97 clones per million clonotypes. The study used deep NGS to compare TCR beta repertoires of mothers and children, seeking features distinguishing related mother-child pairs from unrelated individuals. Mothers averaged approximately 40 +/- 4 years of age and children averaged about 10 +/- 4 years. Libraries were sequenced on Illumina HiSeq 2000 with 100+100 nt paired-end reads after adapter ligation with NEBNext reagents. To prevent cross-contamination, the mother and child libraries were prepared one month apart and sequenced in separate runs. Each donor had between 500,000 and 2,000,000 distinct TCR beta clonotypes identified. Naive TCR beta clonotypes were estimated from low-frequency clonotypes matched to each donor's FACS-determined naive share, without sorting.

This receptor was identified in a boy younger than 10 in good health. The sequencing sample was made of blood.

The nucleotides read TGTGCCTGGAGTAATTCAGGGGCCAACGTCCTGACTTTC. It specifies CAWSNSGANVLTF. The V and J segments used are TRBV30 and TRBJ2-6, with the D gene call left open. Between the V and J ends, shortened by 2 bases and 4 bases respectively, the junction contains 6 bases. Reading from cysteine to phenylalanine, the CDR3 counts 13 amino acids. Just CDR3 DNA is preserved here, 39 bases in frame from base 1. The germline V gene (reference sequence) supplies CDR1 GTSNPN and CDR2 SVGIG.